The present entry profiles one T cell receptor beta chain with its context. What it binds is unknown. This specimen belongs to a study of regulatory T cells in long-lasting Graves disease. The study, taken as a whole, reports: Graves' patients with persistent disease showed TCR diversity lower than patients newly diagnosed. A greater number of public clonotypes (under 3,000) was shared by persistent patients than by new patients (about 890).

Sequencing libraries for TCR beta were prepared with iRepertoire HTBI primers and Arm-PCR of CDR3 regions. TCRdb used MiXCR to reprocess the multiplex PCR reads, holding one entry per CDR3 protein. The sample lists over 250,000 distinct CDR3 sequences; under 25% were seen once. Specified time point: persistent/refractory GD, antithyroid drugs over 5 years with positive TRAb. The TCR library was made from RNA extracted from PBMCs. Patients came from an endocrinology department in Xi'an, China. Sequences were derived from peripheral blood mononuclear cells (PBMCs), sampled when the disease was refractory, from a patient treated with antithyroid drugs. This TCR was sampled from a female donor with Graves disease.

As DNA, the CDR3 is TGTGCCAGCAGCTTTTCGAGGTACCAAGAGACCCAGTACTTC. As protein: CASSFSRYQETQYF. This rearrangement joins TRBV7-9 to TRBJ2-5, with D uncertain. Trimming removed 3 bases from V and 0 bases from J, with 8 bases in between. The germline V gene encodes CDR1 SEHNR and CDR2 FQNEAQ (reference sequence). The CDR3 has 14 amino acids. The variable domain in full, completed from reference TRBV7-9 and TRBJ2-5, reads DTGVSQNPRHKITKRGQNVTFRCDPISEHNRLYWYRQTLGQGPEFLTYFQNEAQLEKSRLLSDRFSAERPKGSFSTLEIQRTEQGDSAMYLCASSFSRYQETQYFGPGTRLLVL.